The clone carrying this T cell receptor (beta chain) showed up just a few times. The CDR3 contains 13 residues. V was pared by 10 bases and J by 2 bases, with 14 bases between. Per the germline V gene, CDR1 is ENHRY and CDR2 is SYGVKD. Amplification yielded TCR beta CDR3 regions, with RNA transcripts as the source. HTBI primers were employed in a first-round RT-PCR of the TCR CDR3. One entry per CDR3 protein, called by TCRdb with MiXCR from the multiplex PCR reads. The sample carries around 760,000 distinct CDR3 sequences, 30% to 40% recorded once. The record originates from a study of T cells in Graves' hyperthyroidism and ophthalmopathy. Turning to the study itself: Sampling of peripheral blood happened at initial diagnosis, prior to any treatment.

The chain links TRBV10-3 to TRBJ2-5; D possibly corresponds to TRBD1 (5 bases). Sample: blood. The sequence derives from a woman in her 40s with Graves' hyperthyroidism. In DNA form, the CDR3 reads TGTGCCACCATGGGGCCGGATCAAGAGACCCAGTACTTC. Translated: CATMGPDQETQYF.